Listed below are T cell receptor beta chains from one sample, sequenced in a study of T-cell reconstitution after alpha-beta-depleted transplantation in children. TCRdb reprocessed the PCR reads via MiXCR and lists one record per CDR3 protein. The table records 17,000 or so distinct CDR3 sequences, around 11% of them present only once. The sample in question was PBMCs, mostly from graft donor cells, obtained 180 days after TCRalphabeta/CD19-depleted stem cell transplant. Receptors were obtained from a boy under two years old who had a stem cell transplant for Wiskott-Aldrich syndrome, so the T cells may come from the graft donor. The CDR3 runs from the conserved cysteine through the conserved F or W. A D gene is named only where the DNA matches it firmly. Size is stated for part of the rows, as once, few or many counts, or as a class when the clone is expanded.

CDR3nt,CDR3aa,j_gene,abundance,v_gene,d_gene
TGTGCCAGCAGCTTAGCGTCGGGGACGGGAGAAGAGACCCAGTACTTC,CASSLASGTGEETQYF,TRBJ2-5,few,TRBV7-9,NA
TGTGCCACCAGTGATTTATGGGGGCAAGATGAGCAGTTCTTC,CATSDLWGQDEQFF,TRBJ2-1,few,TRBV24-1,NA
TGCGCCAGCAGGGTCGACAGGGTTCGAAAGCAGTACTTC,CASRVDRVRKQYF,TRBJ2-7,NA,TRBV5-1,TRBD1
TGTGCCAGCAGGAGCCCGGGACAGGGTGGGTGGCAGTACTTC,CASRSPGQGGWQYF,TRBJ2-7,few,TRBV6-2/TRBV6-3,TRBD1
TGTGCCAGCAGCCCTTCGCATACAGGGAACCTTCAGTACTTC,CASSPSHTGNLQYF,TRBJ2-4,many,TRBV3-1,NA
TGTGCCACCAGCCCCTGGCCGGGGAGTACGCAGTATTTT,CATSPWPGSTQYF,TRBJ2-3,many,TRBV15,NA
TGTGCCAGCAGTTCTCGGCTAGCCCTAGGGAATGAGCAGTTCTTC,CASSSRLALGNEQFF,TRBJ2-1,many,TRBV6-2/TRBV6-3,NA
TGTGCCAGCAGCTCCCTCGTCCTAGCGGGCCTGTGGGGGGAGACCCAGTACTTC,CASSSLVLAGLWGETQYF,TRBJ2-5,NA,TRBV11-2,TRBD2
TGTGCCAGTAGCCCGAGGACTAGCGGGATCCTCGACTCCTACAATGAGCAGTTCTTC,CASSPRTSGILDSYNEQFF,TRBJ2-1,few,TRBV19,TRBD2
TGCGCCAGCAGCCAAGACAGGGAGGATCAGCCCCAGCATTTT,CASSQDREDQPQHF,TRBJ1-5,few,TRBV4-1,NA
TGTGCCAGCAGCTCCCCCGACAGTCCCTCTGGAAACACCATATATTTT,CASSSPDSPSGNTIYF,TRBJ1-3,many,TRBV7-9,NA
TGTGCCAGCAGTTTCGCTCCGACGACAGATACGCAGTATTTT,CASSFAPTTDTQYF,TRBJ2-3,few,TRBV27,NA
TGTGCCAGCAGTCCTCCCGCCCTTTACGAGCAGTACTTC,CASSPPALYEQYF,TRBJ2-7,NA,TRBV28,NA
TGTGCCACCAGTGGGCGAGGGGGGAAGGAGACCCAGTACTTC,CATSGRGGKETQYF,TRBJ2-5,many,TRBV24-1,NA
TGTGCCATCAGTGACCGGCAGGGGGCCTACGAGCAGTACTTC,CAISDRQGAYEQYF,TRBJ2-7,NA,TRBV10-3,TRBD1
TGCGCCAGCAGCTTGGAGTTGAGGGAGGGGGCCAACGTCCTGACTTTC,CASSLELREGANVLTF,TRBJ2-6,few,TRBV5-1,NA
TGTGCCAGCAGAGGACCTCTCGCTGGGGCCAACGTCCTGACTTTC,CASRGPLAGANVLTF,TRBJ2-6,many,TRBV7-9,NA
TGTGCCAGCAGCCGGCTGGGGGGGGGCCCCAGGGAGCAGTTCTTC,CASSRLGGGPREQFF,TRBJ2-1,many,TRBV7-9,NA
TGTGCCAGCAGTCTAACAAGACTCCTCTCTGGGGCCAACGTCCTGACTTTC,CASSLTRLLSGANVLTF,TRBJ2-6,NA,TRBV6-2/TRBV6-3,NA
TGTGCCAGCAATCCCACACACGGGGAGCTGTTTTTT,CASNPTHGELFF,TRBJ2-2,once,TRBV6-2/TRBV6-3,NA
TGCGCCAGCAGCTTGGCTGTCTTAGGGGATCAAGAGACCCAGTACTTC,CASSLAVLGDQETQYF,TRBJ2-5,many,TRBV5-1,NA
TGTGCCAGCAGCGTAGCTAGAACGGCCGCGGAGCTGTTTTTT,CASSVARTAAELFF,TRBJ2-2,once,TRBV9,NA
TGTGCCAGCAGTTTTAGCGGGAGCCGGCAGTTCTTC,CASSFSGSRQFF,TRBJ2-1,NA,TRBV28,TRBD2
TGTGCCAGCAGGGCGACAGGGGGCGACTATGGCTACACCTTC,CASRATGGDYGYTF,TRBJ1-2,few,TRBV6-5,TRBD1
TGTGCCAGCAGCTTGGAGTCGGGGCCCTACAATGAGCAGTTCTTC,CASSLESGPYNEQFF,TRBJ2-1,many,TRBV2,NA
TGCAGTGCTGAGGGGCCTTATAGCAATCAGCCCCAGCATTTT,CSAEGPYSNQPQHF,TRBJ1-5,few,TRBV20-1,NA
TGTGCCACCAGGAGGGGGCGAGCTGCGGTCGAGCAGTACTTC,CATRRGRAAVEQYF,TRBJ2-7,few,TRBV6-1,NA
TGTGCCAGCAGCCTCCTACAGGGTTACAACTCTGGAAACACCATATATTTT,CASSLLQGYNSGNTIYF,TRBJ1-3,many,TRBV7-6,NA
TGTGCCAGCAGCCGGCGGACAGGTTTGGAGGAGACCCAGTACTTC,CASSRRTGLEETQYF,TRBJ2-5,NA,TRBV7-9,TRBD1
TGTGCCAGCAGGCGACCCTACGAGCAGTACTTC,CASRRPYEQYF,TRBJ2-7,few,TRBV2,NA
TGTGCCAGCAGCTTATGGTGGGGCAGGGGGCTGAAGCCCTACGAGCAGTACTTC,CASSLWWGRGLKPYEQYF,TRBJ2-7,medium-sized,TRBV7-9,TRBD1
TGTGCCAGCAGCTTGGGGGGGAGCGCTGAAGCTTTCTTT,CASSLGGSAEAFF,TRBJ1-1,NA,TRBV5-8,NA
TGTGCCAGCAGCTTGGCTGGGACAGGGGACGGCTACACCTTC,CASSLAGTGDGYTF,TRBJ1-2,many,TRBV5-6,TRBD1
TGTGCCAGCAGCCGGATGGGTTCGTCAGATACGCAGTATTTT,CASSRMGSSDTQYF,TRBJ2-3,NA,TRBV3-1,NA
TGTGCCATCAGTGACCCCGCGCGGCACAAACTAGGTACTGAAGCTTTCTTT,CAISDPARHKLGTEAFF,TRBJ1-1,many,TRBV10-3,NA
TGTGCCAGCAGTTATCGGGGAGTCGGAGAGACCCAGTACTTC,CASSYRGVGETQYF,TRBJ2-5,few,TRBV6-5,NA
TGTGCCAGCCTTTGGGGGACAAGCTCCTACAATGAGCAGTTCTTC,CASLWGTSSYNEQFF,TRBJ2-1,many,TRBV2,NA
TGTGCCAGCAGTTTAGATGGGACTAGCGGGATCGGTGGCACAGATACGCAGTATTTT,CASSLDGTSGIGGTDTQYF,TRBJ2-3,few,TRBV12-3/TRBV12-4,TRBD2
TGTGCCAGCAGCTTATACAACACCTACGAGCAGTACTTC,CASSLYNTYEQYF,TRBJ2-7,medium-sized,TRBV7-9,NA
TGTGCCAGCAGCTTGGGTGGGGGGAGGTTCCAAGAGACCCAGTACTTC,CASSLGGGRFQETQYF,TRBJ2-5,many,TRBV5-4,NA
TGCGCCAGCACACGACAGGGCGGTTTGAATGAGCAGTTCTTC,CASTRQGGLNEQFF,TRBJ2-1,few,TRBV5-1,TRBD1
TGTGCCTGGAGTGGGACAGGGTACAATGAGCAGTTCTTC,CAWSGTGYNEQFF,TRBJ2-1,few,TRBV30,TRBD1
TGTGCCAGCAGTTCCCGGGACACGGATTCACCCCTCCACTTT,CASSSRDTDSPLHF,TRBJ1-6,few,TRBV6-5,NA